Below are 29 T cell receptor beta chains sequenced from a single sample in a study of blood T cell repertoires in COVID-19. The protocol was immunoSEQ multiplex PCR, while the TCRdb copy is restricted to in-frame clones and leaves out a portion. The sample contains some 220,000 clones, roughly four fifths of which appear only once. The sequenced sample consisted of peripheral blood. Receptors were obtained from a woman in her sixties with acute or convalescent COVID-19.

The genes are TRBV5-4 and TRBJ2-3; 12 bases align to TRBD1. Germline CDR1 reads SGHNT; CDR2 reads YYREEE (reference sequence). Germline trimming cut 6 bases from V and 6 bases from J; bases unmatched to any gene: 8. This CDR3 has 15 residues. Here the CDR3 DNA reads TGTGCCAGCACCTTCGACGGGACAGGGGGCGATACGCAGTATTTT. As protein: CASTFDGTGGDTQYF.

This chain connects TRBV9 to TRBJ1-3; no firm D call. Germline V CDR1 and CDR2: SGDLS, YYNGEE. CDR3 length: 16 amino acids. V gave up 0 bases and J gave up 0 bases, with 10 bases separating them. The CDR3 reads CASSVGAMSSGNTIYF. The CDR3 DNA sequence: TGTGCCAGCAGCGTAGGGGCAATGTCCTCTGGAAACACCATATATTTT.

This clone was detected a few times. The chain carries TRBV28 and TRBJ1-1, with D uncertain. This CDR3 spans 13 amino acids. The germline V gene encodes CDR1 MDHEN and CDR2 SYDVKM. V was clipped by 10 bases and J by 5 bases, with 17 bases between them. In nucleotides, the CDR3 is TGTGCCACGAAACTCCCCGTTGCGACTGAAGCTTTCTTT. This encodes CATKLPVATEAFF.

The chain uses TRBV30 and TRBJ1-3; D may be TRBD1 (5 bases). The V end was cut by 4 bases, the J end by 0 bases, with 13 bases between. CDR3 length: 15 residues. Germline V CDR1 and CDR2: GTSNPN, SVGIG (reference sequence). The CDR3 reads CAWNPGLISGNTIYF. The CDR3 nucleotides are TGTGCCTGGAATCCGGGACTTATCTCTGGAAACACCATATATTTT.

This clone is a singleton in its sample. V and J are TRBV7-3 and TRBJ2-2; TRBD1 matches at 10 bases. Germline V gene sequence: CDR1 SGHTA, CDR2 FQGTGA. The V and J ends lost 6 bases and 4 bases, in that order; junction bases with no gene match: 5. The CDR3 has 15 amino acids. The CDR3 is CASSPGTGATGELFF. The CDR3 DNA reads TGTGCCAGCAGTCCCGGGACAGGGGCCACCGGGGAGCTGTTTTTT.

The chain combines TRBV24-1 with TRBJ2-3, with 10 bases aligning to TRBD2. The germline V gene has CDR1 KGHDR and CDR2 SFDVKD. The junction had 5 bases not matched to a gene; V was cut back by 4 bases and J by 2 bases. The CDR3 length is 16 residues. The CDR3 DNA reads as TGTGCCACCAGTGAAACCGGGACTAGCGACACAGATACGCAGTATTTT. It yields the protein CATSETGTSDTDTQYF.

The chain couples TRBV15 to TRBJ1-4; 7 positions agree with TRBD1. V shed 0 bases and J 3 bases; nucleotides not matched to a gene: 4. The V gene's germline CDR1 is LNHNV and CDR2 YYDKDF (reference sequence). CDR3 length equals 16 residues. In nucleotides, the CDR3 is TGTGCCACCAGCAGAGACCGACAGGGCCCTAATGAAAAACTGTTTTTT. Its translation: CATSRDRQGPNEKLFF.

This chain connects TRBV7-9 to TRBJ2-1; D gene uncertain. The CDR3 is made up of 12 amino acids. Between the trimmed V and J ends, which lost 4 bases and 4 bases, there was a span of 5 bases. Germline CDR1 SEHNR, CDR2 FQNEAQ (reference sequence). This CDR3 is CASSSEYNEQFF. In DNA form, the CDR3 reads TGTGCCAGCAGCTCGGAGTACAATGAGCAGTTCTTC.

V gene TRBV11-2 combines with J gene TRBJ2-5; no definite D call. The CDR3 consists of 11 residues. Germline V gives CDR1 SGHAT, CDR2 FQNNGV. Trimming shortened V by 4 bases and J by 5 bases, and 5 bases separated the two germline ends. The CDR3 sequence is CASSSRETQYF. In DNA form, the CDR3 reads TGTGCCAGCAGCTCCAGGGAGACCCAGTACTTC.

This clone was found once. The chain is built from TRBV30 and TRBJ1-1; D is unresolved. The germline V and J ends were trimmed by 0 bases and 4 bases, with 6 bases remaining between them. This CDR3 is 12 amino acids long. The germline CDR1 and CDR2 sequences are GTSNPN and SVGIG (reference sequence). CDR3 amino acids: CAWSVFRTEAFF. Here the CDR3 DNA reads TGTGCCTGGAGTGTATTTCGCACTGAAGCTTTCTTT.

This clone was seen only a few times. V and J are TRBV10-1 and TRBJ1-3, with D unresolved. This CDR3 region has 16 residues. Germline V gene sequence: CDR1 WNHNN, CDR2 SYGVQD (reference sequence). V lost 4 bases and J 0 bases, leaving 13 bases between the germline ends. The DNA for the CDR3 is TGCGCCAGCAGTGTTGTCGAGGAGATCTCTGGAAACACCATATATTTT. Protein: CASSVVEEISGNTIYF.

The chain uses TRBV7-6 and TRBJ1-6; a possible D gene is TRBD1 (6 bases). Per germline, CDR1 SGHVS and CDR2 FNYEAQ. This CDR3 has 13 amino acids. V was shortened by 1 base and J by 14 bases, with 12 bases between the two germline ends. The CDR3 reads CASSLGIGGTLHF. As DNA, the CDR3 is TGTGCCAGCAGCTTAGGGATAGGGGGTACCCTCCACTTT.

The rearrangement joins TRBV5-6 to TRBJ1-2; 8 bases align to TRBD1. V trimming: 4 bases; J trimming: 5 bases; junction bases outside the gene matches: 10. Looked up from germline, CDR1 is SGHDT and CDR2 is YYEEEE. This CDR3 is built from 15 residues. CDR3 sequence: CASSTRTGWGYGYTF. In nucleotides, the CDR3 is TGTGCCAGCAGCACCCGGACAGGGTGGGGGTATGGCTACACCTTC.

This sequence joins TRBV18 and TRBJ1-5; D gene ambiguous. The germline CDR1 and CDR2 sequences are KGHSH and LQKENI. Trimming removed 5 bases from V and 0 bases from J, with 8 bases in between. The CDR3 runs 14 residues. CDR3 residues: CASSSVDSNQPQHF. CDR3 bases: TGTGCCAGCTCATCGGTAGATAGCAATCAGCCCCAGCATTTT.

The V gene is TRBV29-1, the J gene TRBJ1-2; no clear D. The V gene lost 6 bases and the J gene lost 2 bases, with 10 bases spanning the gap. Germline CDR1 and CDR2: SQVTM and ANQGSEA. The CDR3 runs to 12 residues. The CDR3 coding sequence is TGCAGCGTACAGACAACGAACTATGGCTACACCTTC. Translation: CSVQTTNYGYTF.

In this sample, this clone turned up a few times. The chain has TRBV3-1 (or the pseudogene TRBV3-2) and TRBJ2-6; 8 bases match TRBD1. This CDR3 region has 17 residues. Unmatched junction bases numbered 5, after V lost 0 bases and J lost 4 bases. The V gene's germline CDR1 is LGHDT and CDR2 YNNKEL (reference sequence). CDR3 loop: CASSQESGDRGANVLTF. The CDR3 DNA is TGTGCCAGCAGCCAAGAATCGGGGGACAGGGGGGCCAACGTCCTGACTTTC.

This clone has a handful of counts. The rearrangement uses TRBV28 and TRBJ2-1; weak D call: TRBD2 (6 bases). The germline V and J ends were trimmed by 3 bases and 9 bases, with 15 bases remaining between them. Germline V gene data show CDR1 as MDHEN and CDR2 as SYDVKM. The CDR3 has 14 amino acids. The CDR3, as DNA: TGTGCCAGCAGTTTGAGCGGGCCCTCCCGTGAGCAGTTCTTC. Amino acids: CASSLSGPSREQFF.

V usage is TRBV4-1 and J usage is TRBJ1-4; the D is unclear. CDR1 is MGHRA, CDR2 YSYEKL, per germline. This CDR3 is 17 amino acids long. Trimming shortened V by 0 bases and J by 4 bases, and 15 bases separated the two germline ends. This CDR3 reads CASSQEGLARLNEKLFF. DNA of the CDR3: TGCGCCAGCAGCCAAGAAGGACTGGCCCGCCTTAATGAAAAACTGTTTTTT.

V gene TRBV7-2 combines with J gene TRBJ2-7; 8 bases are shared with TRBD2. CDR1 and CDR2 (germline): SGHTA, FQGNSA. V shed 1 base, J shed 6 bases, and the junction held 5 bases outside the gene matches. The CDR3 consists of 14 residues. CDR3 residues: CASSLGNSGVEQYF. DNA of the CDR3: TGTGCCAGCAGCTTAGGAAATAGCGGGGTCGAGCAGTACTTC.

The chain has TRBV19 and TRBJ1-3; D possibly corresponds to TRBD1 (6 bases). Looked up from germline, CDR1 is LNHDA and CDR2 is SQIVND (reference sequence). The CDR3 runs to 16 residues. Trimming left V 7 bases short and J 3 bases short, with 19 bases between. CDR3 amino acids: CASTRAGTNFGNTIYF. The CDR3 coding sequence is TGTGCCAGTACCAGAGCCGGGACAAACTTTGGAAACACCATATATTTT.

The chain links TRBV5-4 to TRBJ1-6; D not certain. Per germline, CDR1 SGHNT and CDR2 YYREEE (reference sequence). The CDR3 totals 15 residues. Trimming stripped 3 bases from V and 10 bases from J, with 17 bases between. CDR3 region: CASSSTNSNVSPLHF. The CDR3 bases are TGTGCCAGCAGCTCCACTAATTCGAATGTGTCACCCCTCCACTTT.

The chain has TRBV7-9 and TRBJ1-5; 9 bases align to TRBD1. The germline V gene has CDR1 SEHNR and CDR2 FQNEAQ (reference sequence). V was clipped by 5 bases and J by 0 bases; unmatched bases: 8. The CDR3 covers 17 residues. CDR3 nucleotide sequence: TGTGCCAGCAGCCCGAGCCGGACAGGGGCTAGCAATCAGCCCCAGCATTTT. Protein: CASSPSRTGASNQPQHF.

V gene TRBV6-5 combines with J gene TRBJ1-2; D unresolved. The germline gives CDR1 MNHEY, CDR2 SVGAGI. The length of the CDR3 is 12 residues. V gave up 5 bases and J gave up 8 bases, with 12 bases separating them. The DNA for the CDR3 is TGTGCCAGCAGTCCCCAGTCGGGGGGCTACACCTTC. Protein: CASSPQSGGYTF.

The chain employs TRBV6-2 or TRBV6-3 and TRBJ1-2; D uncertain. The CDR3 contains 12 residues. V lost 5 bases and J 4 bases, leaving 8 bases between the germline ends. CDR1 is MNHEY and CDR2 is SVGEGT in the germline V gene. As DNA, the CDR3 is TGTGCCAGCAGTCTAACAGCCTATGGCTACACCTTC. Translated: CASSLTAYGYTF.

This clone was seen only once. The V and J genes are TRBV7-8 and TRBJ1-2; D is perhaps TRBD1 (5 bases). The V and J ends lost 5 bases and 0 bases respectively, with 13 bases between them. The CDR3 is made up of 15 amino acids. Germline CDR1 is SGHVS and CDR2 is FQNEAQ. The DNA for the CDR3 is TGTGCCAGCAGCACCAGGGAAAGACCTAACTATGGCTACACCTTC. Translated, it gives CASSTRERPNYGYTF.

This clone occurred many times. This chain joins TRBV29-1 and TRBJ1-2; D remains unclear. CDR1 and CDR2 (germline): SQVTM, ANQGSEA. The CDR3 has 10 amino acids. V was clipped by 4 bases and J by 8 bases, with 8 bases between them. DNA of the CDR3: TGCAGCGTTGTTGGGGAGGGCTACACCTTC. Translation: CSVVGEGYTF.

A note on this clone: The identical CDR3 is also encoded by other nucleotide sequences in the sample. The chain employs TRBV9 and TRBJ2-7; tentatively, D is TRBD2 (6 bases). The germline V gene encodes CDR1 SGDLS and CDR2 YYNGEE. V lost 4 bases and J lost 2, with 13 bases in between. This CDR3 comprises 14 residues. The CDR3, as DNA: TGTGCCAGCAGCACCGGGGGTCCCCCCTACGAGCAGTACTTC. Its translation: CASSTGGPPYEQYF.

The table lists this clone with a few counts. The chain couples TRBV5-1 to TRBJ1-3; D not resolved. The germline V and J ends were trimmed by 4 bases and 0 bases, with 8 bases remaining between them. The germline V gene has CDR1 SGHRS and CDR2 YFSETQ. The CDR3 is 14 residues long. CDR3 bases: TGCGCCAGCAGCGGCGGAGGCTCTGGAAACACCATATATTTT. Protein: CASSGGGSGNTIYF.

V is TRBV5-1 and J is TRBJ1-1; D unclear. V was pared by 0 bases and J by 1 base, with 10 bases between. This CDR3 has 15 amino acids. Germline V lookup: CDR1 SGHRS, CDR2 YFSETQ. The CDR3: CASSLDQVRNTEAFF. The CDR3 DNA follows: TGCGCCAGCAGCTTGGACCAGGTGAGGAACACTGAAGCTTTCTTT.